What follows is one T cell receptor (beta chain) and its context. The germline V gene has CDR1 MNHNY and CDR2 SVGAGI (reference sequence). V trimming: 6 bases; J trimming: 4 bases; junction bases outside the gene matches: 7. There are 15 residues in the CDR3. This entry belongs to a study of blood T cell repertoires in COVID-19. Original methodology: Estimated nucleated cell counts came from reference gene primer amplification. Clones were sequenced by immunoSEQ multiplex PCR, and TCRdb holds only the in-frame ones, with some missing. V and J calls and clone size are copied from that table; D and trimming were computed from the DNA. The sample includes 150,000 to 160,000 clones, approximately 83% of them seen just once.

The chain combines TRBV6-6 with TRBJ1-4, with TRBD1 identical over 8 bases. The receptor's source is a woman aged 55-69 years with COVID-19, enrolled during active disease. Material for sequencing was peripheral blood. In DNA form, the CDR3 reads TGTGCCAGCAGAGGACAGGGCGTGAGTAATGAAAAACTGTTTTTT. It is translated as CASRGQGVSNEKLFF.